The 24 T cell receptor beta chains below all came from one sample that was sequenced in a study of blood T cells in healthy people across ages. It was with a sample-barcoded 5' primer and a J-beta primer mix that a second PCR of roughly 6 to 11 cycles was run. Each CDR3 protein gets one entry after TCRdb re-called the 5' RACE reads with MiXCR. The data show 730,000 or so distinct CDR3 sequences, roughly 45% seen once. Source material: blood. Receptors originate from a woman aged 55-75 years in good health.

This clonotype was counted between two and nine times. CDR3 nucleotide sequence: TGCGCCAGCAGCCAGGGACATTCGAGCTCCTACGAGCAGTACTTC. This encodes CASSQGHSSSYEQYF. The chain links TRBV4-1 to TRBJ2-7; tentative D call: TRBD1 (6 bases). Trimming removed 3 bases from V and 0 bases from J, with 12 bases in between. This CDR3 is 15 amino acids long. Germline CDR1 and CDR2: MGHRA and YSYEKL.

The rearrangement links TRBV20-1 to TRBJ2-1; unclear D gene. The germline V gene encodes CDR1 DFQATT and CDR2 SNEGSKA (reference sequence). Trimming removed 6 bases at V and 13 bases at J, with 22 bases between. The CDR3 is made up of 13 amino acids. As DNA, the CDR3 is TGCAGTGCACTCGGACGGTCCCAAGAGACCCAGTTCTTC. It codes for CSALGRSQETQFF.

The V and J genes are TRBV27 and TRBJ2-3; possibly TRBD1 or TRBD2 for D (6 bases each). The CDR3 is made up of 12 amino acids. CDR1 is MNHEY and CDR2 is SMNVEV in the germline V gene (reference sequence). Trimming took 5 bases from V and 8 from J, leaving 11 bases between them. CDR3 amino acids: CASSPQGGTQYF. The CDR3 DNA follows: TGTGCCAGCAGTCCACAGGGAGGTACGCAGTATTTT.

The table lists this clonotype with many counts. The chain recombines TRBV12-3 or TRBV12-4 with TRBJ2-3; 12 nucleotides align to TRBD1. Unmatched junction bases numbered 4, after V lost 3 bases and J lost 6 bases. The CDR3 is made up of 15 amino acids. This CDR3 is CASSLVGQGADTQYF. The CDR3 coding sequence is TGTGCCAGCAGTTTGGTGGGACAGGGGGCTGATACGCAGTATTTT.

This clonotype was counted only a few times. The J gene is TRBJ2-5, the V gene TRBV30, with D unclear. The CDR3 has 12 residues. CDR1 is GTSNPN and CDR2 is SVGIG in the germline V gene (reference sequence). The V and J ends lost 4 bases and 1 base respectively, with 7 bases between them. As DNA, the CDR3 is TGTGCCTGGACGGAGTCCCAAGAGACCCAGTACTTC. This translates into CAWTESQETQYF.

This rearrangement joins TRBV13 to TRBJ1-4, with 7 bases matching TRBD1. The CDR3 has 15 residues. V lost 6 bases and J lost 8; bases outside the gene matches: 12. Germline V gives CDR1 PRHDT, CDR2 FYEKMQ (reference sequence). The CDR3, as DNA: TGTGCCAGCAGGAGGGTATGGGACAGAGAAGAAAAACTGTTTTTT. It codes for CASRRVWDREEKLFF. The entire variable domain, with the rest obtained from reference TRBV13 and TRBJ1-4, is as follows: AAGVIQSPRHLIKEKRETATLKCYPIPRHDTVYWYQQGPGQDPQFLISFYEKMQSDKGSIPDRFSAQQFSDYHSELNMSSLELGDSALYFCASRRVWDREEKLFFGSGTQLSVL.

Points on this clonotype: A much larger clone sits a single nucleotide away, making a read error possible. The chain recombines TRBV2 with TRBJ1-6; 8 positions agree with TRBD1. The CDR3 is 15 amino acids. The germline gives CDR1 SNHLY, CDR2 FYNNEI. As DNA, the CDR3 is TGTGCCAGCAGTGAACAGGGGGCAAGCAATTTACCCCTCCACTTT. Protein: CASSEQGASNLPLHF. The variable domain in full, completed from reference TRBV2 and TRBJ1-6, reads EPEVTQTPSHQVTQMGQEVILRCVPISNHLYFYWYRQILGQKVEFLVSFYNNEISEKSEIFDDQFSVERPDGSNFTLKIRSTKLEDSAMYFCASSEQGASNLPLHFGNGTRLTVT.

This clonotype was counted many times. The chain employs TRBV12-3 or TRBV12-4 and TRBJ1-6; 8 positions match TRBD1. V gave up 5 bases and J gave up 5 bases; unmatched junction bases: 5. This CDR3 contains 15 residues. This CDR3 is CASSPPDRDNSPLHF. As DNA, the CDR3 is TGTGCCAGCAGTCCCCCGGACAGGGATAATTCACCCCTCCACTTT.

The chain uses TRBV7-9 and TRBJ2-2, with D possibly being TRBD1 (6 bases). This CDR3 region has 15 residues. Trimming took 5 bases from V and 1 from J, leaving 11 bases between them. Germline V lookup: CDR1 SEHNR, CDR2 FQNEAQ (reference sequence). CDR3 sequence: CASSLRTVNTGELFF. The CDR3 nucleotides are TGTGCCAGCAGCCTGCGGACAGTGAACACCGGGGAGCTGTTTTTT.

The table lists this clonotype with a few counts. The chain combines TRBV7-2 with TRBJ2-2; D remains ambiguous. The V end was cut by 3 bases, the J end by 0 bases, with 5 bases between. CDR3 length equals 14 residues. Per germline, CDR1 SGHTA and CDR2 FQGNSA. Written as DNA, the CDR3 is TGTGCCAGCAGCTTGGGGTCGAACACCGGGGAGCTGTTTTTT. This codes for CASSLGSNTGELFF.

This clonotype was counted between two and nine times. This chain links TRBV11-1 with TRBJ2-4, with 7 bases aligning to TRBD2. The ends lost 5 bases at V and 4 bases at J; junction bases unmatched: 8. Looked up from germline, CDR1 is SGHAT and CDR2 is FQDESV (reference sequence). This CDR3 has 15 residues. The CDR3 DNA follows: TGTGCCAGCAGCCCTAATCCAGCGGGGAAAAACATTCAGTACTTC. It is translated as CASSPNPAGKNIQYF.

This clonotype showed up many times. V is TRBV7-2 and J is TRBJ2-7, with 7 bases matching TRBD1. Germline trimming cut 2 bases from V and 0 bases from J; bases unmatched to any gene: 4. The germline gives CDR1 SGHTA, CDR2 FQGNSA. The CDR3 sequence is 15 residues long. The CDR3 loop reads CASSLPGTVSYEQYF. The CDR3 DNA reads as TGTGCCAGCAGCTTACCTGGGACAGTCTCCTACGAGCAGTACTTC.

This clonotype was counted a single time. The rearrangement links TRBV7-3 to TRBJ1-1, with a weak D call TRBD1 (5 bases). The V gene lost 4 bases and the J gene lost 0 bases, with 12 bases spanning the gap. The CDR3 runs to 15 residues. Germline CDR1 reads SGHTA; CDR2 reads FQGTGA. CDR3 residues: CASSSGTDLNTEAFF. DNA of the CDR3: TGTGCCAGCAGCTCCGGGACGGACCTGAACACTGAAGCTTTCTTT.

Worth noting for this clonotype: The junction shows a germline mismatch at one end, possibly a read error. This chain links TRBV29-1 with TRBJ2-2; D tentatively reads TRBD1 or TRBD2 (5 bases each). This CDR3 region has 13 residues. The germline V gene encodes CDR1 SQVTM and CDR2 ANQGSEA. The CDR3 reads CSVGPGFAGERFF. DNA for the CDR3: TGCAGCGTGGGGCCGGGTTTCGCCGGGGAGCGGTTTTTT.

The rearrangement links TRBV5-8 to TRBJ2-1, with unresolved D. The germline V gene encodes CDR1 SGHTS and CDR2 YDEGEE. Trimming took 4 bases from V and 7 from J, leaving 12 bases between them. The CDR3 is made up of 13 amino acids. The CDR3 region has the DNA TGTGCCAGCAGCCTCGGACCAGTGAATGAGCAGTTCTTC. Its translation is CASSLGPVNEQFF.

This clonotype was seen repeatedly, ten times or more. This chain uses TRBV29-1 with TRBJ2-3; 8 bases fit TRBD2. The CDR3 extends over 14 amino acids. The junction had 9 bases not matched to a gene; V was cut back by 4 bases and J by 6 bases. Germline loops: CDR1 SQVTM, CDR2 ANQGSEA. The chain's CDR3 is CSVGGGGQSDTQYF. CDR3 sequence (DNA): TGCAGCGTTGGCGGCGGGGGGCAGTCGGATACGCAGTATTTT.

This clonotype has only a few counts. The J gene is TRBJ1-6, the V gene TRBV5-1, with unresolved D. V was shortened by 10 bases and J by 0 bases, with 11 bases between the two germline ends. Germline lookup yields CDR1 SGHRS and CDR2 YFSETQ. The CDR3 covers 14 residues. CDR3 sequence: CASRLGSYNSPLHF. The CDR3 region has the DNA TGCGCCTCGCGTTTGGGCTCCTATAATTCACCCCTCCACTTT.

The genes are TRBV12-5 and TRBJ2-5, with D uncertain. V lost 4 bases to trimming and J lost 1 base, with 10 bases between them. The CDR3 runs 14 residues. Germline values: CDR1 LGHNT, CDR2 FRNRAP. CDR3 loop: CASGYSGFQETQYF. The CDR3 DNA reads as TGTGCTAGTGGTTATTCAGGCTTCCAAGAGACCCAGTACTTC.

The CDR3 DNA reads as TGTGCCAGCAGTACTGGGACAGGTAGCTCTGGGGCCAACGTCCTGACTTTC. The encoded protein is CASSTGTGSSGANVLTF. V is TRBV11-3 and J is TRBJ2-6; 8 nucleotides align to TRBD1. The junction had 7 bases not matched to a gene; V was cut back by 6 bases and J by 0 bases. This CDR3 region has 17 residues. CDR1 is SGHNT and CDR2 is YENEEA in the germline V gene. Full variable domain (remainder filled in from reference TRBV11-3 and TRBJ2-6): EAGVVQSPRYKIIEKKQPVAFWCNPISGHNTLYWYLQNLGQGPELLIRYENEEAVDDSQLPKDRFSAERLKGVDSTLKIQPAELGDSAVYLCASSTGTGSSGANVLTFGAGSRLTVL.

As to this clonotype: Germline and junction disagree at one end, which may indicate a read error. The chain recombines TRBV12-3 or TRBV12-4 with TRBJ2-3, with TRBD1 matching 7 bases. CDR3 length: 16 residues. The CDR3: CASSSTSTGRTDAQYF. The CDR3 DNA reads as TGTGCCAGCAGTTCCACCTCGACAGGGCGCACAGATGCGCAGTATTTT.

The V call is TRBV7-2, the J call TRBJ2-5, with a weak D call TRBD1 (5 bases). The CDR3 runs to 14 residues. CDR1 and CDR2 (germline): SGHTA, FQGNSA. The V end lost 5 bases, the J end lost 4 bases, and 14 bases lay between the germline ends. CDR3: CASSNPGITETQYF. CDR3 in DNA: TGTGCCAGCAGCAATCCAGGGATAACAGAGACCCAGTACTTC.

This clonotype was detected only a few times. The chain joins TRBV7-8 to TRBJ1-2, with a possible D match to TRBD1 (6 bases). Germline CDR1 SGHVS, CDR2 FQNEAQ. The CDR3 extends over 16 amino acids. Trimming cost V 5 bases and J 1 base, with 17 bases left between them. As DNA, the CDR3 is TGTGCCAGCAGCCAAGGCCAGGGGTCCCATAACTATGGCTACACCTTC. Protein sequence: CASSQGQGSHNYGYTF.

At least ten counts were recorded for this clonotype. This sequence joins TRBV29-1 and TRBJ2-7; 9 bases map to TRBD1. V was pared by 3 bases and J by 5 bases, with 2 bases of the junction left unmatched. Germline CDR1 and CDR2: SQVTM and ANQGSEA. This CDR3 contains 12 residues. The CDR3 bases are TGCAGCGTTGATACAGGGGGCCACGAGCAGTACTTC. Its protein is CSVDTGGHEQYF.

This clonotype has more than one count but fewer than ten. The chain is built from TRBV5-1 and TRBJ1-4, with 8 positions matching TRBD1. The CDR3 loop spans 13 amino acids. Germline CDR1 SGHRS, CDR2 YFSETQ. The V segment lost 7 bases and the J segment 7 bases; nucleotides outside the gene matches: 6. CDR3 residues: CASGQGEGEKLFF. CDR3 bases: TGCGCCAGCGGACAGGGTGAAGGTGAAAAACTGTTTTTT.